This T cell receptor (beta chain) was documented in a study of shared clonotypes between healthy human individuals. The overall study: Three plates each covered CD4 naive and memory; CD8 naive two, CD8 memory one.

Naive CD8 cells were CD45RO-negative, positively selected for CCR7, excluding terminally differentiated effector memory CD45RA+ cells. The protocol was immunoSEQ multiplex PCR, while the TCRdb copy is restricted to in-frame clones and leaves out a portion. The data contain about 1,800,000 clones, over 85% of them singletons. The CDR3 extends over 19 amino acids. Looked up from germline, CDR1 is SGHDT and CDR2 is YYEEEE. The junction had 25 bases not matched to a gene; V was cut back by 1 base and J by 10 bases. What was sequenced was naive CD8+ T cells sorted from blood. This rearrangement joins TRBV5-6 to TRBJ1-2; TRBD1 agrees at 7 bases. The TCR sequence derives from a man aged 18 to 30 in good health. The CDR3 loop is CASSLIVPSLGAGGDDYTF. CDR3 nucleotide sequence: TGTGCCAGCAGCTTGATAGTCCCCTCCCTGGGCGCAGGGGGAGATGACTACACCTTC.